These 27 T cell receptor beta chains came from one sample sequenced in a study of preoperative IRX-2 immunotherapy in early breast cancer. Profiled with immunoSEQ multiplex PCR; TCRdb holds only in-frame clones, not every one. The sample has 25,000 to 35,000 clones, over 65% seen once. Documented treatment: preoperative locoregional IRX-2 cytokine immunotherapy. Sample collection occurred from a patient treated with IRX-2 immunotherapy. The receptors stem from a human donor with breast cancer.

The chain has TRBV11-3 and TRBJ1-2, with 8 bases identical to TRBD1. CDR1 is SGHNT, CDR2 YENEEA, per germline. The length of the CDR3 is 14 residues. V trimming: 1 base; J trimming: 12 bases; junction bases outside the gene matches: 10. This CDR3 reads CASSLGTSGTGNTF. For the CDR3, the DNA is TGTGCCAGCAGCTTAGGTACCTCCGGGACAGGAAACACCTTC.

This chain connects TRBV11-3 to TRBJ2-5, with 9 bases identical to TRBD1. The germline V gene has CDR1 SGHNT and CDR2 YENEEA. The CDR3 runs to 15 residues. Germline trimming cut 3 bases from V and 2 bases from J; bases unmatched to any gene: 4. CDR3 DNA sequence: TGTGCCAGCAGCTTGCGGGGACAGGGTCAAGAGACCCAGTACTTC. It yields the protein CASSLRGQGQETQYF.

The chain carries TRBV6-8 and TRBJ1-1; D not resolved. The CDR3 totals 12 residues. Germline-derived CDR1 and CDR2 are MNHGY and SAAAGT. V was trimmed by 11 bases and J by 1 base, leaving 11 bases between them. This CDR3 is CAASFENTEAFF. CDR3 nucleotides: TGTGCCGCCTCATTTGAGAACACTGAAGCTTTCTTT.

The chain uses TRBV6-7 and TRBJ1-2, with D perhaps TRBD1 (5 bases). TRBV6-7 is placed among ORFs of uncertain function. There are 11 residues in the CDR3. The germline V and J ends were trimmed by 5 bases and 7 bases, with 8 bases remaining between them. CDR3 sequence: CASSNRLGYTF. The DNA of the CDR3 is TGTGCCAGCAGTAACAGGCTTGGCTACACCTTC.

The genes are TRBV7-8 and TRBJ2-5, with D possibly being TRBD1 (6 bases). The CDR3 contains 16 residues. The V end was cut by 5 bases, the J end by 1 base, with 17 bases between. Germline V CDR1 and CDR2: SGHVS, FQNEAQ. The CDR3 reads CASSRTGQGTQETQYF. The CDR3 DNA follows: TGTGCCAGCAGCAGAACTGGCCAGGGGACCCAAGAGACCCAGTACTTC.

The chain recombines TRBV18 with TRBJ1-5; TRBD1 aligns across 9 bases. The germline gives CDR1 KGHSH, CDR2 LQKENI. The trim removed 3 bases at V and 8 bases at J, leaving 5 bases unmatched. CDR3 length: 14 residues. CDR3 residues: CASSPDRGGEPQHF. As DNA, the CDR3 is TGTGCCAGCTCACCGGACAGGGGCGGGGAGCCCCAGCATTTT.

The chain combines TRBV19 with TRBJ2-5, with 15 bases fitting TRBD2. The CDR3 is made up of 17 amino acids. The V and J ends lost 4 bases and 2 bases, in that order; junction bases with no gene match: 5. Per germline, CDR1 LNHDA and CDR2 SQIVND (reference sequence). Here the CDR3 reads CASSTGLAGGLQETQYF. The CDR3 DNA reads as TGTGCCAGTAGTACAGGACTAGCGGGGGGGTTACAAGAGACCCAGTACTTC.

The chain employs TRBV23-1 and TRBJ1-1, with 7 bases that match TRBD1. TRBV23-1 is an open reading frame whose function is uncertain. V shed 6 bases and J 1 base; nucleotides not matched to a gene: 2. This CDR3 is 13 amino acids long. Here the CDR3 reads CASSPGGNTEAFF. DNA of the CDR3: TGCGCCAGCAGCCCAGGGGGGAACACTGAAGCTTTCTTT.

This clone was counted a single time. The V and J genes are TRBV6-8 and TRBJ2-7, with D unclear. Germline V gene sequence: CDR1 MNHGY, CDR2 SAAAGT. V lost 4 bases, J lost 1 base, and 14 bases lay in between. The CDR3 has 15 residues. The CDR3 sequence: CASSSLLGGSYEQYF. The DNA of the CDR3 is TGTGCCAGCAGTTCCTTACTCGGTGGATCCTACGAGCAGTACTTC.

This chain links TRBV15 with TRBJ2-3; possibly TRBD2 for D (6 bases). Per germline, CDR1 LNHNV and CDR2 YYDKDF (reference sequence). The CDR3 spans 16 residues. V was cut by 0 bases and J by 4 bases, with 14 bases left in between. CDR3 protein: CATSRDGGRPPDTQYF. CDR3 coding DNA: TGTGCCACCAGCAGAGATGGGGGGAGACCCCCAGATACGCAGTATTTT.

This chain uses TRBV5-1 with TRBJ2-2; TRBD2 matches 7 bases. Germline V gives CDR1 SGHRS, CDR2 YFSETQ. V dropped 4 bases and J dropped 6; count of bases not matched to a gene: 6. The CDR3 runs 14 residues. The CDR3, as DNA: TGCGCCAGCAGCCAGAGACTAGCCGCCGGGGAGCTGTTTTTT. This gives the protein CASSQRLAAGELFF.

This rearrangement joins TRBV5-1 to TRBJ2-5, with 11 bases aligning to TRBD2. This CDR3 is built from 15 residues. Germline trimming cut 4 bases from V and 3 bases from J; bases unmatched to any gene: 5. CDR1 is SGHRS, CDR2 YFSETQ, per germline. CDR3 nucleotide sequence: TGCGCCAGCAGCACCGGGACTAGCGGAGAAGAGACCCAGTACTTC. This encodes CASSTGTSGEETQYF.

The chain couples TRBV1 to TRBJ2-5; the listed D gene, TRBD2, was not tested against the DNA. TRBV1 corresponds to a pseudogene. CDR3 length: 14 residues. CDR3 region: CASSQAGRVETQYF. Written as DNA, the CDR3 is TGCGCCAGCAGCCAAGCGGGGAGAGTCGAGACCCAGTACTTC.

The genes are TRBV18 and TRBJ2-7; D is perhaps TRBD2 (6 bases). The CDR3 covers 14 residues. V lost 4 bases and J lost 3, with 13 bases in between. CDR1 is KGHSH, CDR2 LQKENI, per germline. The DNA of the CDR3 is TGTGCCAGCTCACGTGCGGGGTCACTCTACGAGCAGTACTTC. Protein product: CASSRAGSLYEQYF.

The rearrangement links TRBV6-8 to TRBJ2-5; D gene unclear. V was cut by 7 bases and J by 5 bases, with 23 bases left in between. This CDR3 is built from 16 residues. Germline V lookup: CDR1 MNHGY, CDR2 SAAAGT. The CDR3 DNA sequence: TGTGCCAGCACCCAAGTTCCTCCTAGGCGACGGGAGACCCAGTACTTC. Protein sequence: CASTQVPPRRRETQYF.

This chain joins TRBV7-6 and TRBJ2-7, with D uncertain. The V end was cut by 2 bases, the J end by 4 bases, with 12 bases between. The CDR3 covers 14 residues. Germline CDR1 is SGHVS and CDR2 is FNYEAQ. The CDR3 is CASSLIHGEYEQYF. The CDR3 DNA reads as TGTGCCAGCAGCTTAATCCATGGGGAATACGAGCAGTACTTC. Looking up the rest from reference TRBV7-6 and TRBJ2-7 gives the full variable domain: GAGVSQSPRYKVTKRGQDVALRCDPISGHVSLYWYRQALGQGPEFLTYFNYEAQQDKSGLPNDRFSAERPEGSISTLTIQRTEQRDSAMYRCASSLIHGEYEQYFGPGTRLTVT.

This CDR3 reads CASSQGTGEETQYF. The CDR3 nucleotides are TGCGCCAGCAGCCAAGGGACAGGGGAAGAGACCCAGTACTTC. This chain joins TRBV1 and TRBJ2-5; whether TRBD1, the table's D call, matches the DNA was not checked. TRBV1 is given as a pseudogene. The CDR3 has 14 residues.

The rearrangement uses TRBV7-5 and TRBJ2-3; TRBD2, the table's D call, was not compared with the DNA. TRBV7-5 is classified as a pseudogene. There are 16 residues in the CDR3. The CDR3 DNA follows: TGTGCCAGCAGGGATGGGTTAGCGGGAGGCACAGATACGCAGTATTTT. Amino acids: CASRDGLAGGTDTQYF.

This clone has more than one count but fewer than ten. The chain joins TRBV19 to TRBJ1-1, with TRBD1 identical over 7 bases. The CDR3 length is 15 residues. In germline, CDR1 is LNHDA, CDR2 SQIVND (reference sequence). The J segment lost 5 bases and the V segment lost 7 bases, leaving 13 bases of the junction unmatched. CDR3 DNA sequence: TGTGCCAGTACCCCCATACCGACAGGGCGTACTGAAGCTTTCTTT. It specifies CASTPIPTGRTEAFF. The whole variable domain, remainder taken from reference TRBV19 and TRBJ1-1, is DGGITQSPKYLFRKEGQNVTLSCEQNLNHDAMYWYRQDPGQGLRLIYYSQIVNDFQKGDIAEGYSVSREKKESFPLTVTSAQKNPTAFYLCASTPIPTGRTEAFFGQGTRLTVV.

The chain couples TRBV19 to TRBJ2-7; D is unresolved. V lost 9 bases and J lost 2, with 14 bases in between. Germline V CDR1 and CDR2: LNHDA, SQIVND (reference sequence). The CDR3 length is 13 residues. The CDR3 bases are TGTGCCAGCTCCGTGTACAAGACCTACGAGCAGTACTTC. Amino acid sequence: CASSVYKTYEQYF.

The rearrangement uses TRBV6-8 and TRBJ1-5; D perhaps matches TRBD1 (6 bases). Trimming took off 7 bases at V and 2 bases at J, with 12 bases between the two ends. This CDR3 is 14 amino acids long. Germline CDR1 reads MNHGY; CDR2 reads SAAAGT. The CDR3 is CASNTGRGNQPQHF. The CDR3 bases are TGTGCCAGCAATACAGGGAGGGGCAATCAGCCCCAGCATTTT.

The chain has TRBV11-3 and TRBJ2-3; 13 bases are shared with TRBD2. There are 16 residues in the CDR3. J was trimmed by 2 bases and V by 8 bases; bases with no gene match: 7. CDR1 is SGHNT, CDR2 YENEEA, per germline. The CDR3 DNA reads as TGTGCCAGCGGACCGGGACTAGCGGGGTCCACAGATACGCAGTATTTT. Its protein product is CASGPGLAGSTDTQYF.

This clone has only a few counts. The chain joins TRBV7-8 to TRBJ2-7; TRBD1 is a possible D gene (5 bases). The CDR3 is 13 residues long. V gave up 6 bases and J gave up 5 bases, with 14 bases separating them. CDR1 and CDR2 (germline): SGHVS, FQNEAQ. CDR3 residues: CASRFQGTHEQYF. For the CDR3, the DNA is TGTGCCAGCAGGTTCCAGGGAACCCACGAGCAGTACTTC.

The rearrangement links TRBV6-8 to TRBJ1-5; no clear D gene. V lost 5 bases, J lost 3 bases, and 8 bases lay in between. The CDR3 extends over 13 amino acids. From germline, CDR1 is MNHGY and CDR2 SAAAGT. CDR3 sequence: CASSERNNQPQHF. CDR3 DNA: TGTGCCAGCAGTGAGCGGAACAATCAGCCCCAGCATTTT.

The chain links TRBV7-1 to TRBJ2-1; maybe TRBD2 (6 bases). TRBV7-1 is an ORF, with its function uncertain. This CDR3 comprises 13 residues. Trimming pared 4 bases from V and 6 bases from J, leaving 10 bases between. The CDR3, as DNA: TGTGCCAGCAGCTTAAGAGCGGGCAATGAGCAGTTCTTC. Its translation: CASSLRAGNEQFF.

The V call is TRBV30, the J call TRBJ1-6; tentatively, D is TRBD1 (6 bases). Germline-derived CDR1 and CDR2 are GTSNPN and SVGIG (reference sequence). This CDR3 region has 17 residues. Trimming took off 4 bases at V and 0 bases at J, with 16 bases between the two ends. Here the CDR3 DNA reads TGTGCCTGGACCGGGGGCGGCGGAGGCTCCTATAATTCACCCCTCCACTTT. Amino acids: CAWTGGGGGSYNSPLHF.

The V gene is TRBV11-3, the J gene TRBJ2-3; D remains unclear. V was shortened by 1 base and J by 1 base, with 15 bases between the two germline ends. Germline V gives CDR1 SGHNT, CDR2 YENEEA. This CDR3 region has 17 residues. In DNA form, the CDR3 reads TGTGCCAGCAGCTTAGGGGCAGGCGGAGTCGGCACAGATACGCAGTATTTT. This gives the protein CASSLGAGGVGTDTQYF.